These 26 T cell receptor beta chains were all obtained from the same sample, sequenced in a study of OX40 agonist ivuxolimab in advanced cancers. Measured with immunoSEQ multiplex PCR; TCRdb has only the in-frame clones, and not every one. The profile shows 77,000 or so clones, approximately 90% of them singletons. The material sequenced was CD4+ or CD8+ T cells sorted from blood, taken in a trial of the OX40 agonist ivuxolimab. The receptors come from an adult with an advanced solid tumor such as melanoma, head and neck, liver or kidney cancer.

This chain uses TRBV19 with TRBJ2-1; D possibly corresponds to TRBD1 (7 bases). Deletions cut 7 bases from V and 4 bases from J, with 14 bases between. The germline V gene encodes CDR1 LNHDA and CDR2 SQIVND (reference sequence). The CDR3 runs 14 residues. The CDR3 nucleotides are TGTGCCAGTACAGGGGGGTGGCTTTACAATGAGCAGTTCTTC. Its translation: CASTGGWLYNEQFF.

J is TRBJ1-2 and V is TRBV12-5, with D uncertain. Trimming took 0 bases from V and 5 from J, leaving 10 bases between them. The CDR3 length is 14 residues. Germline V gives CDR1 LGHNT, CDR2 FRNRAP. Written as DNA, the CDR3 is TGTGCTAGTGGTTTGGTACCGGCGGTTTATGGCTACACCTTC. It specifies CASGLVPAVYGYTF.

The V call is TRBV6-6, the J call TRBJ2-7; perhaps TRBD2 as D (6 bases). V dropped 7 bases and J dropped 6 bases, with 25 bases sitting between them. Germline V gives CDR1 MNHNY, CDR2 SVGAGI (reference sequence). This CDR3 spans 16 amino acids. In DNA, the CDR3 is TGTGCCAGCACCAGATCGGGACTCTCAGGGCAGGGCGAGCAGTACTTC. Translating it yields CASTRSGLSGQGEQYF.

In nucleotides, the CDR3 is TGTGCCAGCACCTCCGGGGGCAAAGAGACCCAGTACTTC. Protein sequence: CASTSGGKETQYF. The chain has TRBV6-5 and TRBJ2-5; either TRBD1 or TRBD2 may supply D (6 bases each). Trimming pared 7 bases from V and 3 bases from J, leaving 12 bases between. This CDR3 contains 13 residues. CDR1 and CDR2 (germline): MNHEY, SVGAGI.

The rearrangement uses TRBV27 and TRBJ2-3; a weak D match, TRBD2 (6 bases). This CDR3 has 17 residues. In germline, CDR1 is MNHEY, CDR2 SMNVEV (reference sequence). Trimming took off 0 bases at V and 0 bases at J, with 13 bases between the two ends. The CDR3 bases are TGTGCCAGCAGTTTATCGTGGCGCGGGGCTAGCACAGATACGCAGTATTTT. Translated: CASSLSWRGASTDTQYF.

V and J are TRBV11-1 and TRBJ1-1; TRBD1 matches 7 bases. In germline, CDR1 is SGHAT, CDR2 FQDESV (reference sequence). V lost 5 bases, J lost 4 bases, and 13 bases stayed unmatched. This CDR3 is built from 16 residues. The CDR3 bases are TGTGCCAGCAGCCCCCGTGGAGGGGGCTGGGTCACTGAAGCTTTCTTT. Translation gives CASSPRGGGWVTEAFF.

The J gene is TRBJ2-1, the V gene TRBV9, with 11 positions matching TRBD2. The CDR3 is 16 residues long. V gave up 3 bases and J gave up 4 bases; unmatched junction bases: 6. Germline CDR1 is SGDLS and CDR2 is YYNGEE. The CDR3 DNA reads as TGTGCCAGCAGCGGTAGCGGGAGGGCCCTTTACAATGAGCAGTTCTTC. Encoded protein: CASSGSGRALYNEQFF. The full variable domain, its missing parts supplied by reference TRBV9 and TRBJ2-1, is DSGVTQTPKHLITATGQRVTLRCSPRSGDLSVYWYQQSLDQGLQFLIQYYNGEERAKGNILERFSAQQFPDLHSELNLSSLELGDSALYFCASSGSGRALYNEQFFGPGTRLTVL.

This sequence joins TRBV7-2 and TRBJ2-5, with a weak D call TRBD2 (5 bases). Trimming took off 1 base at V and 5 bases at J, with 11 bases between the two ends. CDR1 and CDR2 (germline): SGHTA, FQGNSA. This CDR3 contains 14 residues. CDR3 amino acids: CASSLGGQVETQYF. CDR3 nucleotide sequence: TGTGCCAGCAGCTTAGGCGGGCAGGTGGAGACCCAGTACTTC.

This chain links TRBV5-4 with TRBJ1-1; D ambiguous. Germline V lookup: CDR1 SGHNT, CDR2 YYREEE (reference sequence). The CDR3 spans 15 residues. Between the trimmed V and J ends, which lost 0 bases and 1 base, there was a span of 10 bases. CDR3 loop: CASSLAVGTNTEAFF. The CDR3 DNA reads TGTGCCAGCAGCTTGGCGGTAGGAACGAACACTGAAGCTTTCTTT.

The chain uses TRBV25-1 and TRBJ2-7; a weak D match, TRBD1 (6 bases). V lost 4 bases, J lost 2 bases, and 12 bases lay in between. The CDR3 is made up of 14 amino acids. The germline V gene encodes CDR1 MGHDK and CDR2 SYGVNS. CDR3 in DNA: TGTGCCAGCAGTGCACAGGGATTAGCCTACGAGCAGTACTTC. Its translation: CASSAQGLAYEQYF.

The genes are TRBV7-2 and TRBJ2-7, with TRBD1 identical over 7 bases. CDR1 and CDR2 from the germline V gene are SGHTA and FQGNSA. The junction had 4 bases not matched to a gene; V was cut back by 4 bases and J by 1 base. The CDR3 spans 14 residues. The CDR3 protein is CASSSDRSSYEQYF. For the CDR3, the DNA is TGTGCCAGCAGCTCGGACAGGTCGTCCTACGAGCAGTACTTC. Full variable domain (rest looked up from reference TRBV7-2 and TRBJ2-7): GAGVSQSPSNKVTEKGKDVELRCDPISGHTALYWYRQSLGQGLEFLIYFQGNSAPDKSGLPSDRFSAERTGGSVSTLTIQRTQQEDSAVYLCASSSDRSSYEQYFGPGTRLTVT.

The V call is TRBV2, the J call TRBJ2-7; D is perhaps TRBD2 (6 bases). The CDR3 covers 14 residues. Germline V CDR1 and CDR2: SNHLY, FYNNEI. Trimming took 6 bases from V and 3 from J, leaving 15 bases between them. CDR3 protein: CASRPLAVGYEQYF. Here the CDR3 DNA reads TGTGCCAGCAGGCCCTTAGCGGTAGGCTACGAGCAGTACTTC. Full variable domain (outside the CDR3, taken from reference TRBV2 and TRBJ2-7): EPEVTQTPSHQVTQMGQEVILRCVPISNHLYFYWYRQILGQKVEFLVSFYNNEISEKSEIFDDQFSVERPDGSNFTLKIRSTKLEDSAMYFCASRPLAVGYEQYFGPGTRLTVT.

Details on this clone: This CDR3 is also generated by other DNA sequences in the sample. The genes are TRBV7-9 and TRBJ2-3; 10 bases fit TRBD2. Trimming at V came to 3 bases and at J to 0 bases, leaving 3 bases not matched to a gene. This CDR3 is 16 amino acids long. Germline V lookup: CDR1 SEHNR, CDR2 FQNEAQ (reference sequence). The CDR3 sequence is CASSLGTSVSTDTQYF. The CDR3 DNA follows: TGTGCCAGCAGCTTGGGGACTAGCGTGAGCACAGATACGCAGTATTTT.

The V gene is TRBV15, the J gene TRBJ2-1; 8 bases are shared with TRBD2. Germline CDR1 reads LNHNV; CDR2 reads YYDKDF (reference sequence). J was trimmed by 7 bases and V by 0 bases; bases with no gene match: 8. This CDR3 region has 16 residues. The CDR3 DNA follows: TGTGCCACCAGCAGAGATGGAGCGGGAGTTGCAAATGAGCAGTTCTTC. This sequence encodes CATSRDGAGVANEQFF.

This rearrangement joins TRBV2 to TRBJ1-6; no clear D. Germline CDR1 is SNHLY and CDR2 is FYNNEI. Trimming stripped 4 bases from V and 12 bases from J, with 19 bases between. CDR3 length equals 15 residues. In nucleotides, the CDR3 is TGTGCCAGCAGTGCCGTGACGCCGAGAGACGGACCCCTCCACTTT. As protein: CASSAVTPRDGPLHF.

This chain connects TRBV5-5 to TRBJ2-3; D remains ambiguous. The germline V gene has CDR1 SGHKS and CDR2 YYEKEE (reference sequence). V lost 2 bases and J 2 bases, leaving 12 bases between the germline ends. The CDR3 totals 15 residues. The CDR3 loop is CASSFSGQITDTQYF. CDR3 DNA sequence: TGTGCCAGCAGCTTCTCCGGTCAGATCACAGATACGCAGTATTTT.

The chain has TRBV6-5 and TRBJ1-2, with no clear D. Germline V gene lookup returns CDR1 MNHEY and CDR2 SVGAGI. The CDR3 totals 12 residues. V shed 6 bases and J shed 7 bases, with 12 bases lying between them. CDR3 DNA: TGTGCCAGCAGCCTCAGGACTGGTGGCTACACCTTC. Protein: CASSLRTGGYTF.

This clone was seen only a few times. This chain links TRBV28 with TRBJ2-7, with D tentatively TRBD1 (6 bases). This CDR3 has 14 residues. V dropped 7 bases and J dropped 2 bases, with 15 bases sitting between them. From germline, CDR1 is MDHEN and CDR2 SYDVKM. The CDR3 region is CASMPPGQPYEQYF. CDR3 bases: TGTGCCAGCATGCCCCCGGGACAACCCTACGAGCAGTACTTC.

The chain is built from TRBV19 and TRBJ2-1, with 8 nucleotides matching TRBD2. Unmatched junction bases numbered 11, after V lost 4 bases and J lost 0 bases. The CDR3 consists of 18 residues. Germline V gene lookup returns CDR1 LNHDA and CDR2 SQIVND (reference sequence). DNA for the CDR3: TGTGCCAGTAGTACGAGGGGAGCGGGAGTACTCTCCTACAATGAGCAGTTCTTC. Translating it yields CASSTRGAGVLSYNEQFF.

The J gene is TRBJ2-7, the V gene TRBV7-9; 9 nucleotides agree with TRBD2. Germline V gene data show CDR1 as SEHNR and CDR2 as FQNEAQ (reference sequence). The V and J ends lost 1 base and 6 bases, in that order; junction bases with no gene match: 7. This CDR3 spans 15 amino acids. The CDR3 here is CASSLGLAGVPEQYF. In DNA form, the CDR3 reads TGTGCCAGCAGCTTAGGATTAGCGGGAGTCCCCGAGCAGTACTTC. The whole variable domain, filled in from reference TRBV7-9 and TRBJ2-7, reads DTGVSQNPRHKITKRGQNVTFRCDPISEHNRLYWYRQTLGQGPEFLTYFQNEAQLEKSRLLSDRFSAERPKGSFSTLEIQRTEQGDSAMYLCASSLGLAGVPEQYFGPGTRLTVT.

This chain connects TRBV5-4 to TRBJ2-3; 10 nucleotides match TRBD2. J gave up 6 bases and V 3 bases, and 13 bases lay outside the gene matches. The CDR3 is 17 amino acids. The germline CDR1 and CDR2 sequences are SGHNT and YYREEE (reference sequence). The CDR3 reads CASSSSAGGPGIDTQYF. The CDR3 DNA reads TGTGCCAGCAGCTCCTCAGCGGGAGGGCCCGGAATTGATACGCAGTATTTT.

The rearrangement joins TRBV18 to TRBJ2-1, with 11 positions matching TRBD2. The junction had 5 bases not matched to a gene; V was cut back by 2 bases and J by 8 bases. The CDR3 has 15 residues. From germline, CDR1 is KGHSH and CDR2 LQKENI. The CDR3 loop is CASSPVAGGFYEQFF. For the CDR3, the DNA is TGTGCCAGCTCACCAGTAGCGGGAGGGTTCTATGAGCAGTTCTTC.

This chain uses TRBV29-1 with TRBJ2-1; D possibly corresponds to TRBD2 (7 bases). Germline loops: CDR1 SQVTM, CDR2 ANQGSEA. Trimming removed 1 base at V and 8 bases at J, with 24 bases between. The CDR3 has 17 residues. CDR3 bases: TGCAGCGTTGAAGGACAGGTTGGTAGCGGGCCGTGGGATGAGCAGTTCTTC. It translates to CSVEGQVGSGPWDEQFF.

The chain combines TRBV11-2 with TRBJ2-3; 11 nucleotides agree with TRBD2. This CDR3 contains 16 residues. Trimming took 0 bases from V and 1 from J; bases not matched to a gene: 0. CDR1 SGHAT and CDR2 FQNNGV come from the germline V gene. The CDR3 nucleotides are TGTGCCAGCAGCTTAGAACTAGCGGGGGGCACAGATACGCAGTATTTT. Translated: CASSLELAGGTDTQYF.

This rearrangement joins TRBV18 to TRBJ2-5; D perhaps matches TRBD2 (5 bases). Germline V lookup: CDR1 KGHSH, CDR2 LQKENI. V was cut by 3 bases and J by 5 bases, with 16 bases left in between. The CDR3 sequence is 15 residues long. As DNA, the CDR3 is TGTGCCAGCTCACCCATACTAGGAGGCGATGAGACCCAGTACTTC. Its translation: CASSPILGGDETQYF.

This chain joins TRBV25-1 and TRBJ2-1, with D possibly called TRBD1 or TRBD2 (5 bases each). The CDR3 has 14 amino acids. CDR1 is MGHDK and CDR2 is SYGVNS in the germline V gene. V shed 3 bases and J shed 8 bases, with 14 bases lying between them. Here the CDR3 reads CASSETFEGYEQFF. The CDR3 coding sequence is TGTGCCAGCAGTGAGACGTTTGAGGGGTATGAGCAGTTCTTC.